Presented here are 10 T cell receptor beta chains from one specimen sequenced in a study of T cells after yellow fever vaccination. A single record per CDR3 protein comes from TCRdb applying MiXCR to the 5' RACE reads. Of 400,000 or so distinct CDR3 sequences in the sample, approximately 18% are singletons; the top ten hold about a sixth. The sequencing used PBMCs, collected before the yellow fever booster vaccination. Receptor source: a man aged 18 to 29 who received the YFV17D yellow fever vaccine.

This clonotype was seen many times. The CDR3 sequence: CASSLGGPINYGYTF. DNA for the CDR3: TGTGCCAGCAGCTTAGGGGGGCCGATCAACTATGGCTACACCTTC. V gene TRBV7-2 combines with J gene TRBJ1-2; D might be TRBD1 (6 bases). This CDR3 region has 15 residues. V lost 1 base and J lost 2, with 11 bases in between. CDR1 is SGHTA, CDR2 FQGNSA, per germline.

This clonotype was seen ten or more times. The chain carries TRBV5-5 and TRBJ2-5, with D unresolved. Per germline, CDR1 SGHKS and CDR2 YYEKEE (reference sequence). This CDR3 comprises 13 residues. The germline V and J ends were trimmed by 1 base and 5 bases, with 9 bases remaining between them. In nucleotides, the CDR3 is TGTGCCAGCAGCTTGTCGCGTGTGGAGACCCAGTACTTC. Translated: CASSLSRVETQYF.

This clonotype was recorded once. This chain links TRBV10-3 with TRBJ2-5; D assignment may be TRBD1 or TRBD2 (5 bases each). The ends were cut back, 4 bases at V and 4 bases at J, with 13 bases in the middle. The CDR3 spans 14 residues. Germline CDR1 is ENHRY and CDR2 is SYGVKD. Here the CDR3 reads CAISARERRETQYF. CDR3 coding DNA: TGTGCCATCAGTGCCAGGGAGAGGAGAGAGACCCAGTACTTC.

The rearrangement joins TRBV4-1 to TRBJ2-2, with 11 bases lining up with TRBD2. Germline values: CDR1 MGHRA, CDR2 YSYEKL. The CDR3 loop spans 19 amino acids. V shed 0 bases, J shed 5 bases, and the junction held 11 bases outside the gene matches. Here the CDR3 reads CASSQDRRGLAGGTGELFF. The CDR3 nucleotides are TGCGCCAGCAGCCAAGATAGAAGAGGACTAGCGGGTGGTACCGGGGAGCTGTTTTTT.

J is TRBJ1-5 and V is TRBV28; the D gene is possibly TRBD1 (5 bases). The CDR3 covers 14 residues. Germline V CDR1 and CDR2: MDHEN, SYDVKM. Trimming stripped 5 bases from V and 9 bases from J, with 17 bases between. The CDR3 DNA reads TGTGCCAGCAGTCCAGGGACCACCCCCAGGCCCCAGCATTTT. This codes for CASSPGTTPRPQHF. Based on the CDR3 plus reference TRBV28 and TRBJ1-5, the full variable domain is DVKVTQSSRYLVKRTGEKVFLECVQDMDHENMFWYRQDPGLGLRLIYFSYDVKMKEKGDIPEGYSVSREKKERFSLILESASTNQTSMYLCASSPGTTPRPQHFGDGTRLSIL.

This clonotype was found a few times. V and J are TRBV5-1 and TRBJ2-5; 7 bases align to TRBD2. The V gene end was trimmed by 6 bases and the J gene end by 5 bases; junction bases not matched to a gene: 1. The CDR3 consists of 11 residues. Germline lookup yields CDR1 SGHRS and CDR2 YFSETQ. CDR3 loop: CASKLAETQYF. CDR3 nucleotide sequence: TGCGCCAGCAAACTAGCGGAGACCCAGTACTTC.

This clonotype was seen more than once but under ten times. The rearrangement joins TRBV27 to TRBJ2-3; 9 bases are shared with TRBD1. CDR3 size: 16 residues. CDR1 MNHEY and CDR2 SMNVEV come from the germline V gene (reference sequence). Unmatched junction bases numbered 10, after V lost 4 bases and J lost 5 bases. Here the CDR3 reads CASSSPGTGYRDTQYF. In DNA form, the CDR3 reads TGTGCCAGCAGTTCCCCCGGGACAGGGTATCGAGATACGCAGTATTTT.

V gene TRBV7-9 combines with J gene TRBJ1-1; D gene uncertain. Germline V lookup: CDR1 SEHNR, CDR2 FQNEAQ (reference sequence). V was cut by 5 bases and J by 4 bases, with 8 bases left in between. CDR3 length: 12 amino acids. The CDR3 loop is CASSVGFTEAFF. The DNA for the CDR3 is TGTGCCAGCAGCGTGGGGTTCACTGAAGCTTTCTTT.

The chain links TRBV10-3 to TRBJ2-5; 7 bases are a match to TRBD1. The germline V gene has CDR1 ENHRY and CDR2 SYGVKD. J was trimmed by 1 base and V by 4 bases; bases with no gene match: 3. CDR3 length: 14 residues. DNA of the CDR3: TGTGCCATCAGTGTTTGGGACAGCCAAGAGACCCAGTACTTC. The encoded protein is CAISVWDSQETQYF.

J is TRBJ1-1 and V is TRBV5-1; D unresolved. Trimming cost V 3 bases and J 1 base, with 19 bases left between them. CDR3 length: 17 amino acids. CDR1 and CDR2 (germline): SGHRS, YFSETQ. CDR3 nucleotide sequence: TGCGCCAGCAGCTGGAGCGTGACCGCCGATTCGAACACTGAAGCTTTCTTT. Protein: CASSWSVTADSNTEAFF.